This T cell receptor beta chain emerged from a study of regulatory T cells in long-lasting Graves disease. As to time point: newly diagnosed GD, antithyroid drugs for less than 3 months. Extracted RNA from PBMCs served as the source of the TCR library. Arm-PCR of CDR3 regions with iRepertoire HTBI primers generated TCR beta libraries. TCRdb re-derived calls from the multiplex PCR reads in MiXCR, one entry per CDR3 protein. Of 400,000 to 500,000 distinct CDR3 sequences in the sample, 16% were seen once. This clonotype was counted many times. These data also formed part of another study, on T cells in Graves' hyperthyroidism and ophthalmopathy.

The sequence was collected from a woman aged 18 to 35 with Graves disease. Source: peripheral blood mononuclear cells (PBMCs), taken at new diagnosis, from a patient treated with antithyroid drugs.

CDR3 nucleotide sequence: TGTGCCAGCAGCCAAGAGTTGGGACTAGGGATGGGGGAGACCCAGTACTTC. This gives the protein CASSQELGLGMGETQYF. The rearrangement links TRBV3-1 to TRBJ2-5; the match to TRBD2 covers 8 bases. This CDR3 comprises 17 residues. In germline, CDR1 is LGHDT, CDR2 YNNKEL (reference sequence). After removal of 0 bases from V and 5 bases from J, the junction contained 11 bases not matched to a gene.